This TCR beta chain was recovered during a study of technical replicates of blood from a few donors. Only in-frame clones appear in the TCRdb table, and some are missing; sequencing was by immunoSEQ multiplex PCR. The data show more than 65,000 clones, 75% to 90% seen once. Germline V gene data show CDR1 as SGHDT and CDR2 as YYEEEE. The CDR3 covers 15 residues. V gave up 0 bases and J gave up 2 bases; unmatched junction bases: 4. Source material: PBMCs. This receptor was obtained from a human donor in good health. Some clones in this sample may be carry-over from other donors' samples. The J gene is TRBJ1-1, the V gene TRBV5-6; the match to TRBD1 covers 7 bases. CDR3 protein: CASSLGTGVNTEAFF. The CDR3, as DNA: TGTGCCAGCAGCTTGGGTACAGGGGTCAACACTGAAGCTTTCTTT.